This TCR beta chain was sequenced for a study of T cells after yellow fever vaccination. Looking at the study overall: Where fractions had low cell numbers, libraries were prepared from them with the SMART-Seq v4 Ultra Low Input RNA kit.

Universal primer sites and UMIs were introduced during 5'RACE template-switching synthesis of TCR cDNA. One entry per CDR3 protein results from TCRdb running MiXCR on the 5' RACE reads. The table shows fewer than 400,000 distinct CDR3 sequences, with roughly 6.2% occurring only once. V was cut by 1 base and J by 3 bases, with 10 bases left in between. This CDR3 has 14 residues. Findings and caveats of the study: Only a minor proportion of clonotypes was detected across both CD4 and CD8 compartments. The booster saw the reappearance of most primary-vaccination clones (roughly 96% CD4, 88% CD8).

A note on this clonotype: The antigen is unknown.

The TCR sequence derives from a man aged 25-45 years who received the YFV17D yellow fever vaccine. The V gene is TRBV23-1, the J gene TRBJ2-7; D is unclear. TRBV23-1 is given ORF status, its function remaining uncertain. This specimen consisted of PBMCs, obtained 5 days after the yellow fever booster vaccination. The CDR3: CASSQFYTHYEQYF. The CDR3 nucleotides read TGCGCCAGCAGTCAATTTTACACCCACTACGAGCAGTACTTC.